Presented here are 5 T cell receptor beta chains from one specimen sequenced in a study of blood T cell repertoires in COVID-19. TCRdb's table, derived via immunoSEQ multiplex PCR, lists solely in-frame clones and lacks some. The table shows roughly 110,000 clones, with 85% occurring only once. Sequenced sample: peripheral blood. These receptors came from a human donor in a cohort sampled during active COVID-19.

This clone has just a few counts. This likely comes from a read error, as the CDR3 has no conserved phenylalanine or tryptophan at its end. Because the CDR3's place on the DNA is in doubt, the DNA is left out and the CDR3 is given as listed by TCRdb. The CDR3 reads CASSYIGQGLQ. V gene TRBV6-5 combines with J gene TRBJ2-7; the table calls TRBD1, which could not be checked here. 11 amino acids form the CDR3, both terminal residues included. Germline CDR1 MNHEY, CDR2 SVGAGI.

J is TRBJ2-1 and V is TRBV4-3; 8 bases match TRBD2. CDR3 size: 16 residues. Trimming took 1 base from V and 7 from J; bases not matched to a gene: 9. Germline loops: CDR1 LGHNA, CDR2 YSLEER. The CDR3 is CASSQVSGGVRNEQFF. The CDR3 DNA reads TGCGCCAGCAGCCAAGTTTCGGGGGGGGTGAGGAATGAGCAGTTCTTC.

The chain links TRBV5-4 to TRBJ2-2; no clear D. Trimming took off 4 bases at V and 2 bases at J, with 6 bases between the two ends. The germline CDR1 and CDR2 sequences are SGHNT and YYREEE (reference sequence). The CDR3 extends over 13 amino acids. The CDR3 loop is CASSALNTGELFF. As DNA, the CDR3 is TGTGCCAGCAGCGCGTTAAACACCGGGGAGCTGTTTTTT. The full variable domain, completed using reference TRBV5-4 and TRBJ2-2, is ETGVTQSPTHLIKTRGQQVTLRCSSQSGHNTVSWYQQALGQGPQFIFQYYREEENGRGNFPPRFSGLQFPNYSSELNVNALELDDSALYLCASSALNTGELFFGEGSRLTVL.

The chain uses TRBV7-2 and TRBJ1-1, with 10 bases lining up with TRBD1. Trimming took 0 bases from V and 5 from J; bases not matched to a gene: 6. CDR3 size: 16 residues. CDR1 is SGHTA and CDR2 is FQGNSA in the germline V gene. The chain's CDR3 is CASSLAQGTGVTEAFF. CDR3 DNA sequence: TGTGCCAGCAGCTTAGCTCAGGGGACAGGGGTTACTGAAGCTTTCTTT.

The V gene is TRBV5-6, the J gene TRBJ2-7, with a tentative D call TRBD2 (6 bases). Germline V gives CDR1 SGHDT, CDR2 YYEEEE. Deletions cut 4 bases from V and 3 bases from J, with 11 bases between. The CDR3 runs 13 residues. CDR3 loop: CASSLGTYYEQYF. The CDR3 DNA sequence: TGTGCCAGCAGCCTCGGGACTTACTACGAGCAGTACTTC. Supplemented by reference TRBV5-6 and TRBJ2-7, the full variable domain reads DAGVTQSPTHLIKTRGQQVTLRCSPKSGHDTVSWYQQALGQGPQFIFQYYEEEERQRGNFPDRFSGHQFPNYSSELNVNALLLGDSALYLCASSLGTYYEQYFGPGTRLTVT.